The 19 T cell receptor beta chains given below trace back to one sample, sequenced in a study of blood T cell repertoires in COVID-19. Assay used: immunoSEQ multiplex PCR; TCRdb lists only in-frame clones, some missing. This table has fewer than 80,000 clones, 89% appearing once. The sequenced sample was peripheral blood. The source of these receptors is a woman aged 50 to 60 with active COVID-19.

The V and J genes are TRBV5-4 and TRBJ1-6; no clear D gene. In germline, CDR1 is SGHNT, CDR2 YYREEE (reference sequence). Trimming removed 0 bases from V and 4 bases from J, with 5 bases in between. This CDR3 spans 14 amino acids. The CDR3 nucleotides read TGTGCCAGCAGCTTGGTCCGTTATAATTCACCCCTCCACTTT. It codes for CASSLVRYNSPLHF.

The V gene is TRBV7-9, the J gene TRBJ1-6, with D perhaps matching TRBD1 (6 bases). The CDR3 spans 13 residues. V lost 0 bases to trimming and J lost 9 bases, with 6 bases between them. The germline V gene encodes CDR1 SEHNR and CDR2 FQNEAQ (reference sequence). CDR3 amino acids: CASSLAGGSPLHF. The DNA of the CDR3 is TGTGCCAGCAGCTTAGCAGGGGGTTCACCCCTCCACTTT. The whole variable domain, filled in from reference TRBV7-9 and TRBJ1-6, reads DTGVSQNPRHKITKRGQNVTFRCDPISEHNRLYWYRQTLGQGPEFLTYFQNEAQLEKSRLLSDRFSAERPKGSFSTLEIQRTEQGDSAMYLCASSLAGGSPLHFGNGTRLTVT.

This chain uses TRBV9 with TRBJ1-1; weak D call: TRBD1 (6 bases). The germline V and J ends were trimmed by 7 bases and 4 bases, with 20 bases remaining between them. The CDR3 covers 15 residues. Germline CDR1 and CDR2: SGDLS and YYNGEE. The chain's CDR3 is CASSWGSLGGTEAFF. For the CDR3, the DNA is TGTGCCAGCTCCTGGGGGAGTCTAGGGGGCACTGAAGCTTTCTTT. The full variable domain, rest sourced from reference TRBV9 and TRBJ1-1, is DSGVTQTPKHLITATGQRVTLRCSPRSGDLSVYWYQQSLDQGLQFLIQYYNGEERAKGNILERFSAQQFPDLHSELNLSSLELGDSALYFCASSWGSLGGTEAFFGQGTRLTVV.

The DNA of the CDR3 is TGTGCCAGCAGCGTAGGCGGGGGGGCGGGGACTGAGCAGTTCTTC. The encoded protein is CASSVGGGAGTEQFF. The genes are TRBV9 and TRBJ2-1; 9 bases agree with TRBD2. The length of the CDR3 is 15 residues. V gave up 0 bases and J gave up 9 bases; unmatched junction bases: 7. Germline CDR1 and CDR2: SGDLS and YYNGEE.

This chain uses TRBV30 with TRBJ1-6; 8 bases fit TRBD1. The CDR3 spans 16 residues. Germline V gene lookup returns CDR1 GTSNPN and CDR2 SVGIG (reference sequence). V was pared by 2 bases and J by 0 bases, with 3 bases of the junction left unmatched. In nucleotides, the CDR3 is TGTGCCTGGAGTACAGGGGGGAGCTCCTATAATTCACCCCTCCACTTT. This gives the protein CAWSTGGSSYNSPLHF.

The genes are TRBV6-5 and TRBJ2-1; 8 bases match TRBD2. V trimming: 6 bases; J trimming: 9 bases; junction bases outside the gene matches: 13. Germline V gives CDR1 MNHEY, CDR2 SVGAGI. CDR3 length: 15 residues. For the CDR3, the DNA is TGTGCCAGCAGAGATAGCGGGAAGAAACGCACTGAGCAGTTCTTC. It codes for CASRDSGKKRTEQFF.

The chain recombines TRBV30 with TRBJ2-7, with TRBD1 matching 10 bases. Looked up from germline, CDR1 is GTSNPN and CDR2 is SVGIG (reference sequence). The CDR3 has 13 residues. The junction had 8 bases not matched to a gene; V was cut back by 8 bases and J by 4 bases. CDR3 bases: TGTGCCGGAAGACGGGACAGGGGTTACGAGCAGTACTTC. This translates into CAGRRDRGYEQYF. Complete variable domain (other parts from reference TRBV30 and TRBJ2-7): SQTIHQWPATLVQPVGSPLSLECTVEGTSNPNLYWYRQAAGRGLQLLFYSVGIGQISSEVPQNLSASRPQDRQFILSSKKLLLSDSGFYLCAGRRDRGYEQYFGPGTRLTVT.

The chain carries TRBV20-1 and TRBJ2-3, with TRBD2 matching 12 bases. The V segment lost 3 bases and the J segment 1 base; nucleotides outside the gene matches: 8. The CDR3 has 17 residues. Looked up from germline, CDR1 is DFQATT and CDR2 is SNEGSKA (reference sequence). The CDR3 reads CSASVPLAGGRTDTQYF. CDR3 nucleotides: TGCAGTGCTAGTGTCCCCCTAGCGGGAGGGCGCACAGATACGCAGTATTTT.

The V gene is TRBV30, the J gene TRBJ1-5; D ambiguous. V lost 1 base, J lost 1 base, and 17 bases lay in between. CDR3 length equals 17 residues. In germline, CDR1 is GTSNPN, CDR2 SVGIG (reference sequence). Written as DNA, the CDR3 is TGTGCCTGGAGTGAGGGCTCGCGGCGGGCAAGCAATCAGCCCCAGCATTTT. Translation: CAWSEGSRRASNQPQHF.

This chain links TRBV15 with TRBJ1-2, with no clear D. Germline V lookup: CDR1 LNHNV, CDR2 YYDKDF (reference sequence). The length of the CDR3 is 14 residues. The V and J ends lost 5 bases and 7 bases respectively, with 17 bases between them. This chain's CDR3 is CATSPHTPEGGYTF. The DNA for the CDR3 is TGTGCCACCAGCCCCCACACCCCGGAGGGTGGCTACACCTTC.

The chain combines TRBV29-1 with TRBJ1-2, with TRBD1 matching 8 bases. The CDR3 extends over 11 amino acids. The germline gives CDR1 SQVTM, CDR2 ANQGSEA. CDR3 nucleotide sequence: TGCGGCTCCAGGGGGCACTATGGCTACACCTTC. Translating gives CGSRGHYGYTF.

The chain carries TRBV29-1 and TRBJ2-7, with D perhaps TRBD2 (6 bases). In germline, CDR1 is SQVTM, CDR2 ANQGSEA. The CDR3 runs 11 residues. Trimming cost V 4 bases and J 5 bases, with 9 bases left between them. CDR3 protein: CSVGRGDEQYF. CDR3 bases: TGCAGCGTTGGGAGGGGTGACGAGCAGTACTTC.

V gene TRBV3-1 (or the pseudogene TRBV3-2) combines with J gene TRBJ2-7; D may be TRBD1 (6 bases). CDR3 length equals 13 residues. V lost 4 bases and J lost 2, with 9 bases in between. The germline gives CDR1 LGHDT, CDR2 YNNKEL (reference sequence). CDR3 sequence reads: CASSPGTTYEQYF. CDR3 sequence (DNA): TGTGCCAGCAGCCCCGGGACAACCTACGAGCAGTACTTC.

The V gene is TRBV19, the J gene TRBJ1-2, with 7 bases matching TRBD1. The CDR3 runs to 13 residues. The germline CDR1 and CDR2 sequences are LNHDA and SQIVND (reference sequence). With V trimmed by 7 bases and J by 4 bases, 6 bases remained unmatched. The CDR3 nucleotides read TGTGCCAGTACTACCTCAGGGGGCTATGGCTACACCTTC. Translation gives CASTTSGGYGYTF.

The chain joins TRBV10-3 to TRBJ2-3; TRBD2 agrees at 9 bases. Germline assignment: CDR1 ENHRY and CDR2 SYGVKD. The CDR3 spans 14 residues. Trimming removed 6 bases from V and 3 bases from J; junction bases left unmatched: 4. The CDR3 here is CAIRGLAITDTQYF. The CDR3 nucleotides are TGTGCCATCAGGGGACTAGCAATAACAGATACGCAGTATTTT.

The CDR3 coding sequence is TGTGCCAGCAGCCCGACAGGGATGAATGAGCAGTTCTTC. Its protein is CASSPTGMNEQFF. This chain joins TRBV5-6 and TRBJ2-1; 7 bases agree with TRBD1. Germline CDR1 and CDR2: SGHDT and YYEEEE. This CDR3 comprises 13 residues. J lost 7 bases, V lost 4 bases, and 5 bases had no gene match.

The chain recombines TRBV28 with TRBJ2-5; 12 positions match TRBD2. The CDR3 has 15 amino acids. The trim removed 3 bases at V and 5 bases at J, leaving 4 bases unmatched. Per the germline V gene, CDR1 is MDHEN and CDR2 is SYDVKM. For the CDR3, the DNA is TGTGCCAGCAGTTTCCGACTAGCGGGAGTGGAGACCCAGTACTTC. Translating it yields CASSFRLAGVETQYF.

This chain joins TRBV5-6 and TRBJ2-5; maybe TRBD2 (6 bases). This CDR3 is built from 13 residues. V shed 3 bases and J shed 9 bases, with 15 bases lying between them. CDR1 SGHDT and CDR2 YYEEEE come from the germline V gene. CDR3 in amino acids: CASSSRLVESQYF. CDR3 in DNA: TGTGCCAGCAGCTCTCGACTAGTTGAGTCCCAGTACTTC.

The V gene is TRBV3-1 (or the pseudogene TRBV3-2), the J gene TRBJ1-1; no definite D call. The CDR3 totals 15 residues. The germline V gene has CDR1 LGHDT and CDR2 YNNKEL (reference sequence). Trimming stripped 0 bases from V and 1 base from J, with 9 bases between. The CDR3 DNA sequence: TGTGCCAGCAGCCAAGATAACAGACGGAACACTGAAGCTTTCTTT. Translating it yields CASSQDNRRNTEAFF.